Listed below are T cell receptor beta chains from one sample, sequenced in a study of T cell responses to AZD1222 COVID-19 vaccine. This table comes from immunoSEQ multiplex PCR, and its TCRdb copy is limited to in-frame clones, with some not included. The sample consists of around 120,000 clones, around 90% of them appearing once. The sample was peripheral blood, taken on day 0 of AZD1222 vaccination. These receptors were obtained from an adult in good health. Each CDR3 is given without its conserved first and last residue. Fields, in order: CDR3 protein, D gene, V gene, J gene, clone size. D genes are given only for firm matches. Where a row states a size, it is once, few, many or the class of an expanded clone; other rows omit it.

cdr3_aa: ASSLDSGRAHEQY; d_call: TRBD2; v_call: TRBV5-4; j_call: TRBJ2-7; clone_size: -
cdr3_aa: ASSGRQGGNSPLH; d_call: TRBD1; v_call: TRBV9; j_call: TRBJ1-6; clone_size: -
cdr3_aa: ATYRDIKQY; d_call: -; v_call: TRBV6-5; j_call: TRBJ2-7; clone_size: few
cdr3_aa: ASSRDRQSSYEQY; d_call: TRBD1; v_call: TRBV6-5; j_call: TRBJ2-7; clone_size: -
cdr3_aa: ASGGEGAF; d_call: -; v_call: TRBV6-1; j_call: TRBJ1-1; clone_size: -
cdr3_aa: ASARDSYEQY; d_call: -; v_call: TRBV18; j_call: TRBJ2-7; clone_size: once
cdr3_aa: ASSRDRDQATGELF; d_call: -; v_call: TRBV4-3; j_call: TRBJ2-2; clone_size: once
cdr3_aa: ASSMTPNTEAF; d_call: -; v_call: TRBV11-1; j_call: TRBJ1-1; clone_size: -
cdr3_aa: ASSLGQEVF; d_call: TRBD1; v_call: TRBV19; j_call: TRBJ1-1; clone_size: -
cdr3_aa: ASSYSGQGEYEQY; d_call: TRBD1; v_call: TRBV6-5; j_call: TRBJ2-7; clone_size: -